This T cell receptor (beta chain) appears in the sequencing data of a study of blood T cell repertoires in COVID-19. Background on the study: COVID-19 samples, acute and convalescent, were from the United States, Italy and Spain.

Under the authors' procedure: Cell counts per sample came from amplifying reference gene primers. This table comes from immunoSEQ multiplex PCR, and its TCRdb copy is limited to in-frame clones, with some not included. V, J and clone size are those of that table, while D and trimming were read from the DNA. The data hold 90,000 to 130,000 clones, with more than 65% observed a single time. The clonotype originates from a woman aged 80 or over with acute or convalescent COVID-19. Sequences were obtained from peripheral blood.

CDR3 region: CASSLRGSNNEQYF. CDR3 coding DNA: TGTGCCAGCAGTTTGCGTGGGAGTAACAACGAGCAGTACTTC. J is TRBJ2-7 and V is TRBV28, with D perhaps TRBD2 (5 bases). V was trimmed by 3 bases and J by 5 bases, leaving 14 bases between them. Germline V gene data show CDR1 as MDHEN and CDR2 as SYDVKM. The CDR3 has 14 residues.